Shown below are 18 T cell receptor beta chains from a single sample sequenced in a study of T cell responses to AZD1222 COVID-19 vaccine. Only in-frame clones appear in the TCRdb table, and some are missing; sequencing was by immunoSEQ multiplex PCR. This table holds approximately 82,000 clones, around nine tenths found once. The source material was peripheral blood, sampled on day 0 of AZD1222 vaccination. The source is an adult in good health.

This chain uses TRBV7-8 with TRBJ1-1, with 7 bases fitting TRBD1. After removal of 1 base from V and 4 bases from J, the junction contained 6 bases not matched to a gene. Germline loops: CDR1 SGHVS, CDR2 FQNEAQ. The CDR3 extends over 15 amino acids. The CDR3 sequence is CASSLVQGVVTEAFF. In DNA, the CDR3 is TGTGCCAGCAGCTTAGTCCAGGGGGTAGTCACTGAAGCTTTCTTT. Using reference TRBV7-8 and TRBJ1-1 for the parts outside the CDR3, the full variable domain is GAGVSQSPRYKVAKRGQDVALRCDPISGHVSLFWYQQALGQGPEFLTYFQNEAQLDKSGLPSDRFFAERPEGSVSTLKIQRTQQEDSAVYLCASSLVQGVVTEAFFGQGTRLTVV.

This rearrangement joins TRBV19 to TRBJ1-4; the D gene is possibly TRBD1 (5 bases). The CDR3 runs 13 residues. Germline V gene data show CDR1 as LNHDA and CDR2 as SQIVND (reference sequence). V lost 4 bases, J lost 8 bases, and 11 bases lay in between. The CDR3 DNA reads TGTGCCAGTAGTACAGGGAATTACGAAAAACTGTTTTTT. Translated, it gives CASSTGNYEKLFF.

J is TRBJ2-5 and V is TRBV28, with 7 positions matching TRBD2. V lost 1 base and J lost 2; bases outside the gene matches: 10. The germline gives CDR1 MDHEN, CDR2 SYDVKM. This CDR3 region has 17 residues. This chain's CDR3 is CASSLFIVLAEQETQYF. The CDR3 nucleotides are TGTGCCAGCAGTTTATTTATTGTTCTAGCGGAACAAGAGACCCAGTACTTC. The entire variable domain, with the rest obtained from reference TRBV28 and TRBJ2-5, is as follows: DVKVTQSSRYLVKRTGEKVFLECVQDMDHENMFWYRQDPGLGLRLIYFSYDVKMKEKGDIPEGYSVSREKKERFSLILESASTNQTSMYLCASSLFIVLAEQETQYFGPGTRLLVL.

The chain recombines TRBV27 with TRBJ1-1, with D possibly matching TRBD1 (6 bases). CDR1 and CDR2 (germline): MNHEY, SMNVEV (reference sequence). The CDR3 length is 13 residues. Trimming left V 3 bases short and J 5 bases short, with 10 bases between. The CDR3 is CASSFRGGTEAFF. The DNA of the CDR3 is TGTGCCAGCAGTTTCAGGGGAGGGACTGAAGCTTTCTTT.

This chain joins TRBV27 and TRBJ1-2, with a tentative D call TRBD1 (6 bases). This CDR3 has 13 amino acids. V lost 4 bases to trimming and J lost 7 bases, with 13 bases between them. The germline V gene encodes CDR1 MNHEY and CDR2 SMNVEV (reference sequence). Here the CDR3 DNA reads TGTGCCAGCAGTTGGAAGGGGGGTCGTGGCTACACCTTC. It is translated as CASSWKGGRGYTF.

The chain combines TRBV19 with TRBJ2-3; D not resolved. Germline V gene lookup returns CDR1 LNHDA and CDR2 SQIVND (reference sequence). This CDR3 has 16 amino acids. V lost 1 base and J 2 bases, leaving 13 bases between the germline ends. The CDR3 nucleotides are TGTGCCAGTAGTATAGGATACAGTTGGGCCACAGATACGCAGTATTTT. Translated: CASSIGYSWATDTQYF.

This rearrangement joins TRBV24-1 to TRBJ2-1; D may be TRBD1 (6 bases). With 6 bases removed from V and 2 bases from J, the gap between germline ends came to 10 bases. Germline loops: CDR1 KGHDR, CDR2 SFDVKD. The CDR3 covers 14 residues. The CDR3 loop is CATSPRTAYNEQFF. CDR3 nucleotides: TGTGCCACCAGTCCTAGGACAGCCTACAATGAGCAGTTCTTC.

This clone was detected once. V usage is TRBV30 and J usage is TRBJ1-5; 8 bases fit TRBD1. CDR1 is GTSNPN and CDR2 is SVGIG in the germline V gene (reference sequence). This CDR3 has 12 residues. V shed 5 bases, J shed 7 bases, and the junction held 4 bases outside the gene matches. CDR3 coding DNA: TGTGCCTGGCGGACAGGGAACCAGCCCCAGCATTTT. This sequence encodes CAWRTGNQPQHF.

J is TRBJ2-1 and V is TRBV28; maybe TRBD2 (6 bases). The CDR3 totals 15 residues. CDR1 MDHEN and CDR2 SYDVKM come from the germline V gene. V was cut by 2 bases and J by 15 bases, with 23 bases left in between. The CDR3 bases are TGTGCCAGCAGTTTAAGCGCGGCTAGCGTGGGACGTGGGTTCTTC. Its protein is CASSLSAASVGRGFF. Looking up the rest from reference TRBV28 and TRBJ2-1 gives the full variable domain: DVKVTQSSRYLVKRTGEKVFLECVQDMDHENMFWYRQDPGLGLRLIYFSYDVKMKEKGDIPEGYSVSREKKERFSLILESASTNQTSMYLCASSLSAASVGRGFFGPGTRLTVL.

J is TRBJ1-5 and V is TRBV6-4, with D unresolved. This CDR3 has 13 amino acids. Germline assignment: CDR1 MRHNA and CDR2 SNTAGT. Trimming pared 3 bases from V and 0 bases from J, leaving 3 bases between. CDR3: CASSESSNQPQHF. CDR3 DNA sequence: TGTGCCAGCAGTGAAAGTAGCAATCAGCCCCAGCATTTT.

This rearrangement joins TRBV6-5 to TRBJ1-2, with D unresolved. The CDR3 has 12 residues. The germline CDR1 and CDR2 sequences are MNHEY and SVGAGI. V gave up 2 bases and J gave up 8 bases, with 9 bases separating them. As DNA, the CDR3 is TGTGCCAGCAGTTACGGAATTGGCGGCTACACCTTC. This codes for CASSYGIGGYTF.

CDR3 bases: TGTGCCAGCAGCCCACGGACAGGGGGCAATGCGAACACCGGGGAGCTGTTTTTT. Translated: CASSPRTGGNANTGELFF. The chain carries TRBV3-1 (or the pseudogene TRBV3-2) and TRBJ2-2; 11 bases agree with TRBD1. V lost 4 bases and J lost 0; bases outside the gene matches: 7. The CDR3 runs to 18 residues. Per the germline V gene, CDR1 is LGHDT and CDR2 is YNNKEL (reference sequence).

The gene calls are TRBV2 and TRBJ1-6; 8 bases are a match to TRBD1. The germline gives CDR1 SNHLY, CDR2 FYNNEI. This CDR3 has 15 amino acids. The V gene end was trimmed by 7 bases and the J gene end by 1 base; junction bases not matched to a gene: 3. For the CDR3, the DNA is TGTGCCAGCACCAGGGGGCTGTCCTATAATTCACCCCTCCACTTT. Encoded protein: CASTRGLSYNSPLHF.

The V and J genes are TRBV29-1 and TRBJ2-5; D is unresolved. The V gene's germline CDR1 is SQVTM and CDR2 ANQGSEA. This CDR3 comprises 12 residues. V was shortened by 3 bases and J by 2 bases, with 7 bases between the two germline ends. The chain's CDR3 is CSVDTGQETQYF. The DNA of the CDR3 is TGCAGCGTTGACACCGGACAAGAGACCCAGTACTTC.

This sequence joins TRBV19 and TRBJ1-1, with a weak D call TRBD1 (6 bases). The CDR3 spans 13 residues. Trimming stripped 6 bases from V and 4 bases from J, with 12 bases between. Germline V CDR1 and CDR2: LNHDA, SQIVND (reference sequence). CDR3 nucleotide sequence: TGTGCCAGTAGATTGGGGGCCGGCACTGAAGCTTTCTTT. This gives the protein CASRLGAGTEAFF. The full variable domain, in which reference TRBV19 and TRBJ1-1 provide the parts outside the CDR3, is DGGITQSPKYLFRKEGQNVTLSCEQNLNHDAMYWYRQDPGQGLRLIYYSQIVNDFQKGDIAEGYSVSREKKESFPLTVTSAQKNPTAFYLCASRLGAGTEAFFGQGTRLTVV.

This chain connects TRBV6-6 to TRBJ2-5; D call uncertain. V was shortened by 6 bases and J by 4 bases, with 9 bases between the two germline ends. Germline V gene data show CDR1 as MNHNY and CDR2 as SVGAGI (reference sequence). The CDR3 has 12 residues. The DNA of the CDR3 is TGTGCCAGCAGCACTAACGGAGAGACCCAGTACTTC. This sequence encodes CASSTNGETQYF.

The rearrangement uses TRBV28 and TRBJ1-4; 7 nucleotides line up with TRBD1. Trimming removed 6 bases from V and 4 bases from J; junction bases left unmatched: 5. The germline V gene has CDR1 MDHEN and CDR2 SYDVKM. The CDR3 loop spans 14 amino acids. CDR3 sequence reads: CASSSTGDNEKLFF. CDR3 DNA: TGTGCCAGCAGCTCAACAGGGGATAATGAAAAACTGTTTTTT.

This chain joins TRBV15 and TRBJ1-5, with D possibly being TRBD1 (6 bases). The CDR3 spans 18 residues. With 2 bases removed from V and 4 bases from J, the gap between germline ends came to 21 bases. Germline CDR1 reads LNHNV; CDR2 reads YYDKDF (reference sequence). Written as DNA, the CDR3 is TGTGCCACCAGCAGATTAAGCACGGGTGTCAGGGGTAATCAGCCCCAGCATTTT. Translating gives CATSRLSTGVRGNQPQHF.